There are many counts of the clone carrying this T cell receptor (beta chain). Its antigen is currently unknown. This entry comes from a study of metastatic and nonmetastatic thyroid tumors. No treatment had been given to any patient before thyroid surgery. Findings and limits, study-wide: Versus benign nodules, malignant thyroid tumors reportedly had significantly higher TCR beta diversity, in blood and tumor.

TCRdb re-called clones via MiXCR from the PCR reads. The table includes around 52,000 clones, just under 30% detected once. This CDR3 comprises 20 residues. J was trimmed by 4 bases and V by 4 bases; bases with no gene match: 21. Germline loops: CDR1 SGHDN, CDR2 FVKESK. The origin of this receptor is a female donor with papillary thyroid cancer or a benign thyroid nodule (not recorded which). Some clones in this sample may be carry-over from other donors' samples. The specimen sequenced was blood. The chain recombines TRBV14 with TRBJ2-7; 11 nucleotides match TRBD2. The DNA of the CDR3 is TGTGCCAGCAGCCCGTGGCCGAAGACTAGCGGGGCCAAGGGAGTGTACGAGCAGTACTTC. Amino acids: CASSPWPKTSGAKGVYEQYF.